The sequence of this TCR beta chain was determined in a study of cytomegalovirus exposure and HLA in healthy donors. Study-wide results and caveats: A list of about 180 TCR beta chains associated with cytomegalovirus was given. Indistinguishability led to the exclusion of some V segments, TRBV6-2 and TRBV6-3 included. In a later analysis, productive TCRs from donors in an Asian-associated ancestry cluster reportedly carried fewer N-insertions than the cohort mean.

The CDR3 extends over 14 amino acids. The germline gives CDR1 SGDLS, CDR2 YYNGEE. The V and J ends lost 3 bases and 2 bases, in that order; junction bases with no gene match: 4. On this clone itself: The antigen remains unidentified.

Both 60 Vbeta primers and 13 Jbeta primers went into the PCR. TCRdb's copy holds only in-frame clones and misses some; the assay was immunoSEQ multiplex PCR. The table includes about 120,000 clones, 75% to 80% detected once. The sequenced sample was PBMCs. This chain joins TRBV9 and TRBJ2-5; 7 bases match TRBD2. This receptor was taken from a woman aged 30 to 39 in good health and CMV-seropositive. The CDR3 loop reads CASSAVGGQETQYF. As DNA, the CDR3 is TGTGCCAGCAGCGCCGTGGGGGGGCAAGAGACCCAGTACTTC.